The entry below describes one T cell receptor beta chain. While infection was still active, Seattle patients were enrolled and then followed longitudinally. The record originates from a study of blood T cell repertoires in COVID-19. Methods used by the authors: Estimated nucleated cell counts came from reference gene primer amplification. Clones were read by immunoSEQ multiplex PCR, and TCRdb kept only the in-frame ones, dropping some. Clone size and V and J calls were adopted from that table, with D and trimming inferred from the DNA. The repertoire holds more than 150,000 clones, with about four fifths as singletons. The sequenced sample consisted of peripheral blood. This TCR derives from an elderly woman with COVID-19, enrolled during active disease.

CDR3 nucleotide sequence: TGTGCCAGCAGCGTAGCAGGCAGGGGTGGCTCCTACAATGAGCAGTTCTTC. Protein sequence: CASSVAGRGGSYNEQFF. This chain uses TRBV9 with TRBJ2-1; perhaps TRBD1 as D (6 bases). The CDR3 totals 17 residues. The germline V gene has CDR1 SGDLS and CDR2 YYNGEE. The V end lost 0 bases, the J end lost 0 bases, and 13 bases lay between the germline ends.